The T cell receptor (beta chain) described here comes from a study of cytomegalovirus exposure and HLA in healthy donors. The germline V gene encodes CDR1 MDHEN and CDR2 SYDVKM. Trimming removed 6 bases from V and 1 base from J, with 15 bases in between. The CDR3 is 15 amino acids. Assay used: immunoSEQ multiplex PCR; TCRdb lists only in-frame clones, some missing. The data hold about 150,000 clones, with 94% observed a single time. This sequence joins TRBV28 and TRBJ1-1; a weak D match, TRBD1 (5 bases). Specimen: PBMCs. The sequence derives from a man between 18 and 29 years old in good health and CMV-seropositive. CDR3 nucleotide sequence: TGTGCCAGCAGGGCCGGAGGGGCGCGGAACACTGAAGCTTTCTTT. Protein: CASRAGGARNTEAFF.